This T cell receptor (beta chain) was recovered during a study of cytomegalovirus exposure and HLA in healthy donors. Study-wide background: Most donors, roughly 84% of a few hundred genotyped, fell in the Caucasian-associated ancestry cluster.

Regarding the study as a whole: Of the V segments, some could not be distinguished, including TRBV6-2 and TRBV6-3, and were excluded. After further analysis at a later stage, roughly 16,000 TCR beta sequences were associated with HLA alleles at 0.05 false discovery rate.

On this clone itself: Its antigen is currently unknown.

The PCR used 60 Vbeta and 13 Jbeta primers. The assay was immunoSEQ multiplex PCR, and TCRdb's table has in-frame clones only and misses some. Of roughly 170,000 clones in the sample, 60% to 85% were seen once. Looked up from germline, CDR1 is GTSNPN and CDR2 is SVGIG (reference sequence). V lost 0 bases and J 4 bases, leaving 7 bases between the germline ends. The CDR3 loop spans 14 amino acids. Healthy bone marrow donors made up the donors. The TCR originated in a female donor in good health and CMV-seronegative. The gene calls are TRBV30 and TRBJ2-6, with D tentatively TRBD2 (6 bases). Sequenced material: PBMCs. The CDR3 DNA sequence: TGTGCCTGGAGTGTTAGCGGCGGGGCCAACGTCCTGACTTTC. It encodes CAWSVSGGANVLTF.